One and the same sample provided the 31 T cell receptor beta chains below, sequenced in a study of glioma-infiltrating T cells after dendritic cell vaccination. TCRdb's copy holds only in-frame clones and misses some; the assay was immunoSEQ multiplex PCR. The table shows 91,000 or so clones, with about 85% occurring only once. The time point was: after dendritic cell vaccination, including at tumor progression/relapse. The specimen was blood, collected after dendritic cell vaccination. The source is a human donor with glioblastoma.

This chain joins TRBV5-1 and TRBJ2-3; TRBD1 aligns across 8 bases. J gave up 4 bases and V 3 bases, and 10 bases lay outside the gene matches. CDR3 length: 16 amino acids. The V gene's germline CDR1 is SGHRS and CDR2 YFSETQ. CDR3 in DNA: TGCGCCAGCAGCTCCGGACAGGGTCGATATGCAGATACGCAGTATTTT. This codes for CASSSGQGRYADTQYF.

The V call is TRBV7-9, the J call TRBJ1-2; D may be TRBD1 (6 bases). Trimming took 6 bases from V and 5 from J, leaving 16 bases between them. Germline V lookup: CDR1 SEHNR, CDR2 FQNEAQ (reference sequence). This CDR3 region has 14 residues. For the CDR3, the DNA is TGTGCCAGCAGTCGCACCGGGACATCGTATGGCTACACCTTC. This encodes CASSRTGTSYGYTF.

The chain couples TRBV6-1 to TRBJ1-1; D is perhaps TRBD1 (5 bases). The V end was cut by 6 bases, the J end by 6 bases, with 17 bases between. Germline V lookup: CDR1 MNHNS, CDR2 SASEGT. The CDR3 length is 14 residues. Here the CDR3 reads CASSLMIQGPEAFF. Written as DNA, the CDR3 is TGTGCCAGCAGCCTAATGATCCAGGGCCCTGAAGCTTTCTTT.

The V call is TRBV18, the J call TRBJ1-2; 7 nucleotides align to TRBD1. The V segment lost 3 bases and the J segment 1 base; nucleotides outside the gene matches: 2. Germline CDR1 is KGHSH and CDR2 is LQKENI. CDR3 length: 14 amino acids. Here the CDR3 reads CASSPGQLNYGYTF. CDR3 in DNA: TGTGCCAGCTCACCGGGACAGCTTAACTATGGCTACACCTTC.

The chain combines TRBV13 with TRBJ2-1, with TRBD2 matching 10 bases. V was clipped by 2 bases and J by 7 bases; unmatched bases: 5. The CDR3 spans 15 residues. Germline CDR1 and CDR2: PRHDT and FYEKMQ (reference sequence). CDR3 sequence reads: CASSLLAGVGNEQFF. Written as DNA, the CDR3 is TGTGCCAGCAGCTTACTAGCGGGAGTTGGGAATGAGCAGTTCTTC.

This rearrangement joins TRBV19 to TRBJ1-5; 10 bases fit TRBD1. Germline V lookup: CDR1 LNHDA, CDR2 SQIVND (reference sequence). The CDR3 sequence is 17 residues long. The V segment lost 7 bases and the J segment 6 bases; nucleotides outside the gene matches: 15. The DNA for the CDR3 is TGTGCCAGTACCGACGGGGGGGGACAGGGGCCCCTTCAGCCCCAGCATTTT. Its translation: CASTDGGGQGPLQPQHF.

The rearrangement uses TRBV27 and TRBJ1-2; maybe TRBD1 (5 bases). Germline CDR1 MNHEY, CDR2 SMNVEV (reference sequence). V was shortened by 6 bases and J by 2 bases, with 13 bases between the two germline ends. The CDR3 loop spans 14 amino acids. The CDR3: CASRGDDRNYGYTF. CDR3 coding DNA: TGTGCCAGCAGAGGAGACGACAGAAACTATGGCTACACCTTC.

The V call is TRBV10-1, the J call TRBJ2-7; 10 bases are a match to TRBD1. The V and J ends lost 0 bases and 7 bases, in that order; junction bases with no gene match: 9. In germline, CDR1 is WNHNN, CDR2 SYGVQD (reference sequence). The CDR3 runs 16 residues. Here the CDR3 reads CASSESVGQGYGEQYF. CDR3 sequence (DNA): TGCGCCAGCAGTGAGTCGGTGGGACAGGGGTACGGGGAGCAGTACTTC.

The chain uses TRBV6-1 and TRBJ2-4, with 7 bases that match TRBD1. The CDR3 extends over 15 amino acids. Germline-derived CDR1 and CDR2 are MNHNS and SASEGT. With V trimmed by 0 bases and J by 6 bases, 5 bases remained unmatched. This CDR3 reads CASSEARTGGNIQYF. DNA of the CDR3: TGTGCCAGCAGTGAAGCCCGGACAGGAGGAAACATTCAGTACTTC.

The chain is built from TRBV6-6 and TRBJ1-5; D unclear. V lost 5 bases and J lost 0, with 11 bases in between. The germline CDR1 and CDR2 sequences are MNHNY and SVGAGI (reference sequence). The CDR3 extends over 15 amino acids. CDR3 DNA: TGTGCCAGCAGTCCCTCTTTACTTAGCAATCAGCCCCAGCATTTT. The encoded protein is CASSPSLLSNQPQHF.

J is TRBJ2-5 and V is TRBV2, with D perhaps matching TRBD2 (6 bases). Germline V gene sequence: CDR1 SNHLY, CDR2 FYNNEI. The length of the CDR3 is 13 residues. Trimming took off 5 bases at V and 5 bases at J, with 12 bases between the two ends. In DNA form, the CDR3 reads TGTGCCAGCAGTCGGGACTTGTCGGAGACCCAGTACTTC. It yields the protein CASSRDLSETQYF.

The chain joins TRBV5-6 to TRBJ1-5; D is perhaps TRBD1 (6 bases). Germline CDR1 is SGHDT and CDR2 is YYEEEE. V was shortened by 2 bases and J by 5 bases, with 11 bases between the two germline ends. The CDR3 spans 14 residues. DNA of the CDR3: TGTGCCAGCAGCTTCCGGGGGGCGGATCAGCCCCAGCATTTT. This sequence encodes CASSFRGADQPQHF.

The chain links TRBV5-1 to TRBJ1-4; no definite D call. Germline CDR1 reads SGHRS; CDR2 reads YFSETQ. The CDR3 extends over 15 amino acids. V was cut by 4 bases and J by 6 bases, with 16 bases left in between. CDR3 coding DNA: TGCGCCAGCAGCCCTGGACGGGGTAGGGATGAAAAACTGTTTTTT. Translation gives CASSPGRGRDEKLFF.

The chain is built from TRBV30 and TRBJ2-7; TRBD2 is a possible D gene (6 bases). CDR3 length: 13 amino acids. With 1 base removed from V and 3 bases from J, the gap between germline ends came to 10 bases. Germline V gene sequence: CDR1 GTSNPN, CDR2 SVGIG (reference sequence). Here the CDR3 DNA reads TGTGCCTGGAGTGCGGGGACTGGCTACGAGCAGTACTTC. Translation: CAWSAGTGYEQYF.

The chain has TRBV27 and TRBJ1-1, with 8 positions matching TRBD1. Germline lookup yields CDR1 MNHEY and CDR2 SMNVEV (reference sequence). V lost 1 base and J lost 5; bases outside the gene matches: 9. This CDR3 has 16 amino acids. Written as DNA, the CDR3 is TGTGCCAGCAGTTTATTGAACAGGGGGGTTGGGACTGAAGCTTTCTTT. Its protein product is CASSLLNRGVGTEAFF.

This chain uses TRBV21-1 with TRBJ2-7; the table's D call of TRBD1 was not tested on the DNA. TRBV21-1 is given as a pseudogene. The CDR3 totals 17 residues. The DNA of the CDR3 is TGTGCCAGCAGCAATAGGGAGAGGGGACAGGGAAGCCACGAGCAGTACTTC. Residues: CASSNRERGQGSHEQYF.

The CDR3 nucleotides are TGTGCCAGCAGTTTAGGGGCCAGGCGGTCCTACAATGAGCAGTTCTTC. It codes for CASSLGARRSYNEQFF. The rearrangement joins TRBV27 to TRBJ2-1, with D perhaps TRBD1 (5 bases). Trimming removed 2 bases at V and 1 base at J, with 12 bases between. The length of the CDR3 is 16 residues. Germline lookup yields CDR1 MNHEY and CDR2 SMNVEV (reference sequence).

The V gene is TRBV2, the J gene TRBJ2-7, with D possibly being TRBD1 (6 bases). Trimming shortened V by 2 bases and J by 5 bases, and 10 bases separated the two germline ends. CDR3 length: 13 residues. Looked up from germline, CDR1 is SNHLY and CDR2 is FYNNEI. In DNA form, the CDR3 reads TGTGCCAGCAGTGAAACAGGGAAGAACGAGCAGTACTTC. This encodes CASSETGKNEQYF. The full variable domain, its missing parts supplied by reference TRBV2 and TRBJ2-7, is EPEVTQTPSHQVTQMGQEVILRCVPISNHLYFYWYRQILGQKVEFLVSFYNNEISEKSEIFDDQFSVERPDGSNFTLKIRSTKLEDSAMYFCASSETGKNEQYFGPGTRLTVT.

V usage is TRBV4-1 and J usage is TRBJ1-1; D call uncertain. Germline V gene sequence: CDR1 MGHRA, CDR2 YSYEKL. The CDR3 totals 15 residues. V was clipped by 1 base and J by 0 bases, with 9 bases between them. As DNA, the CDR3 is TGCGCCAGCAGCCAAGGGGCCAATATGAACACTGAAGCTTTCTTT. Translating it yields CASSQGANMNTEAFF.

This sequence joins TRBV27 and TRBJ2-3; no clear D gene. The CDR3 is 14 amino acids. Per germline, CDR1 MNHEY and CDR2 SMNVEV (reference sequence). With 6 bases removed from V and 1 base from J, the gap between germline ends came to 11 bases. DNA of the CDR3: TGTGCCAGCAGCGCCTGGCTAGGCACAGATACGCAGTATTTT. It is translated as CASSAWLGTDTQYF.

The rearrangement joins TRBV7-2 to TRBJ2-7, with 12 bases matching TRBD1. V shed 10 bases, J shed 4 bases, and the junction held 8 bases outside the gene matches. Germline-derived CDR1 and CDR2 are SGHTA and FQGNSA. The CDR3 consists of 14 residues. CDR3 nucleotide sequence: TGTGCCATCCGCAGGGACAGGGGGCAGTACGAGCAGTACTTC. Translating it yields CAIRRDRGQYEQYF.

The chain couples TRBV9 to TRBJ1-5; perhaps TRBD1 as D (6 bases). The CDR3 is made up of 14 amino acids. Trimming left V 3 bases short and J 5 bases short, with 12 bases between. Germline V gives CDR1 SGDLS, CDR2 YYNGEE. The CDR3 sequence is CASSAGQTDQPQHF. CDR3 nucleotides: TGTGCCAGCAGCGCCGGACAGACCGATCAGCCCCAGCATTTT.

This chain joins TRBV5-4 and TRBJ2-5, with TRBD2 identical over 7 bases. Germline CDR1 reads SGHNT; CDR2 reads YYREEE (reference sequence). J gave up 3 bases and V 7 bases, and 6 bases lay outside the gene matches. CDR3 length: 13 amino acids. In DNA, the CDR3 is TGTGCCAGCCGCAGTCGGGGGGAAGAGACCCAGTACTTC. Its translation is CASRSRGEETQYF.

This clone was detected only once. The rearrangement uses TRBV6-1 and TRBJ1-2, with D possibly being TRBD1 (6 bases). The V gene's germline CDR1 is MNHNS and CDR2 SASEGT. This CDR3 contains 14 residues. V lost 4 bases and J 0 bases, leaving 9 bases between the germline ends. CDR3 DNA sequence: TGTGCCAGCAGTGCGGGACATTCTAACTATGGCTACACCTTC. It specifies CASSAGHSNYGYTF.

The rearrangement uses TRBV27 and TRBJ1-2, with D possibly matching TRBD1 (5 bases). The length of the CDR3 is 14 residues. The germline V gene has CDR1 MNHEY and CDR2 SMNVEV (reference sequence). V shed 4 bases and J shed 6 bases, with 15 bases lying between them. CDR3 in DNA: TGTGCCAGCAGTTCTTGGGGGGGATCGGATGGCTACACCTTC. It yields the protein CASSSWGGSDGYTF.

The chain combines TRBV11-3 with TRBJ2-7; D is undetermined. The CDR3 spans 14 residues. CDR1 SGHNT and CDR2 YENEEA come from the germline V gene. Trimming took 5 bases from V and 3 from J, leaving 14 bases between them. CDR3 sequence reads: CASSPLGLGYEQYF. The CDR3 DNA reads TGTGCCAGCAGCCCCTTAGGTCTAGGCTACGAGCAGTACTTC. Based on the CDR3 plus reference TRBV11-3 and TRBJ2-7, the full variable domain is EAGVVQSPRYKIIEKKQPVAFWCNPISGHNTLYWYLQNLGQGPELLIRYENEEAVDDSQLPKDRFSAERLKGVDSTLKIQPAELGDSAVYLCASSPLGLGYEQYFGPGTRLTVT.

This sequence joins TRBV5-6 and TRBJ2-3; D perhaps matches TRBD1 (6 bases). CDR3 length: 13 amino acids. Germline V gene sequence: CDR1 SGHDT, CDR2 YYEEEE. Between the trimmed V and J ends, which lost 5 bases and 3 bases, there was a span of 10 bases. CDR3 nucleotides: TGTGCCAGCAGGTCGAGGGGGACAGATACGCAGTATTTT. It yields the protein CASRSRGTDTQYF. The full variable domain, its missing parts supplied by reference TRBV5-6 and TRBJ2-3, is DAGVTQSPTHLIKTRGQQVTLRCSPKSGHDTVSWYQQALGQGPQFIFQYYEEEERQRGNFPDRFSGHQFPNYSSELNVNALLLGDSALYLCASRSRGTDTQYFGPGTRLTVL.

The V and J genes are TRBV5-1 and TRBJ1-2, with 9 bases lining up with TRBD1. CDR3 length: 14 amino acids. Germline CDR1 is SGHRS and CDR2 is YFSETQ. V lost 0 bases, J lost 4 bases, and 1 base stayed unmatched. CDR3 region: CASSLGQGVYGYTF. The CDR3 DNA reads TGCGCCAGCAGCTTGGGACAGGGGGTCTATGGCTACACCTTC. Drawing the rest from reference TRBV5-1 and TRBJ1-2, the complete variable domain is KAGVTQTPRYLIKTRGQQVTLSCSPISGHRSVSWYQQTPGQGLQFLFEYFSETQRNKGNFPGRFSGRQFSNSRSEMNVSTLELGDSALYLCASSLGQGVYGYTFGSGTRLTVV.

The chain employs TRBV10-3 and TRBJ2-7, with 9 bases fitting TRBD1. The CDR3 has 12 amino acids. In germline, CDR1 is ENHRY, CDR2 SYGVKD. CDR3 sequence: CASRGQGLDQYF. The CDR3 DNA reads TGTGCATCCAGGGGACAGGGCCTTGATCAGTACTTC.

The chain joins TRBV7-9 to TRBJ2-3, with 7 bases aligning to TRBD2. This CDR3 contains 16 residues. V dropped 2 bases and J dropped 3; count of bases not matched to a gene: 8. Germline V CDR1 and CDR2: SEHNR, FQNEAQ (reference sequence). CDR3 sequence reads: CASSLPSGEGTDTQYF. The CDR3 nucleotides read TGTGCCAGCAGCTTACCCAGCGGGGAGGGGACAGATACGCAGTATTTT.

The chain links TRBV6-1 to TRBJ1-2; TRBD1 matches at 7 bases. Unmatched junction bases numbered 2, after V lost 3 bases and J lost 1 base. The germline V gene encodes CDR1 MNHNS and CDR2 SASEGT. The length of the CDR3 is 14 residues. For the CDR3, the DNA is TGTGCCAGCAGTGAGAGGGGGCGTAACTATGGCTACACCTTC. This translates into CASSERGRNYGYTF.